This T cell receptor (beta chain) was identified in a study of Graves' ophthalmopathy and Graves' hyperthyroidism. The study, taken as a whole, reports: Blood samples also showed most expanded thyroid clonotypes exceeding 0.001 frequency.

Deletions cut 1 base from V and 0 bases from J, with 6 bases between. The CDR3 spans 14 residues. Germline V gene lookup returns CDR1 SEHNR and CDR2 FQNEAQ (reference sequence). As the template, RNA transcripts were used to amplify TCR beta CDR3 regions. A first-round RT-PCR used HTBI primers, followed by a second-round multiplex PCR. TCRdb re-derived calls from the multiplex PCR reads in MiXCR, one entry per CDR3 protein. The data hold 900,000 to 1,200,000 distinct CDR3 sequences, with approximately 35% observed a single time. Pregnant or lactating patients and those with other autoimmune diseases or uncontrolled infections were excluded. The table lists this clonotype with many counts. The antigen is unknown.

What was sequenced was peripheral blood or thyroid tissue (not recorded which). The source is an adult man with Graves' hyperthyroidism. The chain joins TRBV7-9 to TRBJ2-5; no reliable D call. DNA for the CDR3: TGTGCCAGCAGCTTAGGCGAGTACCAAGAGACCCAGTACTTC. Its translation: CASSLGEYQETQYF.